One sample yielded the 27 T cell receptor beta chains listed below, sequenced in a study of T cell responses to AZD1222 COVID-19 vaccine. The repertoire was sequenced with immunoSEQ multiplex PCR; TCRdb's copy has only in-frame clones and lacks some. The profile shows roughly 180,000 clones, approximately 89% of them singletons. This material consisted of peripheral blood, taken 28 days after the second AZD1222 dose. The source of these receptors is an adult who received the AZD1222 COVID-19 vaccine.

The rearrangement joins TRBV6-2 or TRBV6-3 to TRBJ2-7; D remains unclear. This CDR3 has 14 residues. Trimming took 5 bases from V and 1 from J, leaving 12 bases between them. Germline-derived CDR1 and CDR2 are MNHEY and SVGEGT. The CDR3 sequence: CASSNRLLSYEQYF. DNA of the CDR3: TGTGCCAGCAGTAACAGACTCCTTTCCTACGAGCAGTACTTC.

The gene calls are TRBV18 and TRBJ1-6; 8 bases are shared with TRBD1. CDR3 size: 18 residues. In germline, CDR1 is KGHSH, CDR2 LQKENI. The V segment lost 1 base and the J segment 0 bases; nucleotides outside the gene matches: 5. This CDR3 is CASSPRQGSFSYNSPLHF. The CDR3 DNA is TGTGCCAGCTCACCACGACAGGGGTCGTTCTCCTATAATTCACCCCTCCACTTT.

CDR3 sequence: CASSLESSYEQYF. As DNA, the CDR3 is TGCGCCAGCAGCTTGGAGAGCTCCTACGAGCAGTACTTC. The rearrangement joins TRBV5-1 to TRBJ2-7; no reliable D call. V gave up 0 bases and J gave up 0 bases, with 4 bases separating them. This CDR3 contains 13 residues. Germline V gene lookup returns CDR1 SGHRS and CDR2 YFSETQ.

This clone was found once. The chain carries TRBV6-5 and TRBJ1-2, with D maybe TRBD1 (6 bases). CDR1 is MNHEY and CDR2 is SVGAGI in the germline V gene. V was pared by 6 bases and J by 6 bases, with 17 bases between. This CDR3 region has 14 residues. The CDR3 sequence is CASRPDTGTNGYTF. CDR3 nucleotide sequence: TGTGCCAGCAGACCTGATACAGGGACGAATGGCTACACCTTC.

The V gene is TRBV2, the J gene TRBJ1-1; D uncertain. Trimming stripped 0 bases from V and 13 bases from J, with 6 bases between. The CDR3 sequence is 10 residues long. Germline CDR1 reads SNHLY; CDR2 reads FYNNEI. This chain's CDR3 is CASSEARDFF. CDR3 bases: TGTGCCAGCAGTGAAGCCCGCGATTTCTTT.

DNA of the CDR3: TGTGCCAGCAGTTTCGAGGGCTACGAGCAGTACTTC. Amino acid sequence: CASSFEGYEQYF. This sequence joins TRBV12-3 or TRBV12-4 and TRBJ2-7, with a possible D match to TRBD2 (5 bases). The CDR3 has 12 residues. V was cut by 3 bases and J by 3 bases, with 6 bases left in between.

The chain has TRBV7-2 and TRBJ1-1; D not resolved. The CDR3 runs 14 residues. V lost 6 bases and J lost 5, with 16 bases in between. The V gene's germline CDR1 is SGHTA and CDR2 FQGNSA. DNA of the CDR3: TGTGCCAGCAGTTCGACACCATTTGGGACTGAAGCTTTCTTT. This translates into CASSSTPFGTEAFF.

V is TRBV7-9 and J is TRBJ1-1; unclear D gene. Trimming cost V 1 base and J 3 bases, with 12 bases left between them. From germline, CDR1 is SEHNR and CDR2 FQNEAQ (reference sequence). The CDR3 covers 15 residues. The DNA of the CDR3 is TGTGCCAGCAGCTTAGAAGCGGGGAGAGACACTGAAGCTTTCTTT. Translating gives CASSLEAGRDTEAFF.

This clone was seen a few times. This chain uses TRBV9 with TRBJ1-3; a possible D gene is TRBD1 (5 bases). V lost 4 bases and J 0 bases, leaving 17 bases between the germline ends. Per the germline V gene, CDR1 is SGDLS and CDR2 is YYNGEE. This CDR3 region has 17 residues. The CDR3 region has the DNA TGTGCCAGCAGCCCCGGAGGAGGGGTGACCTCTGGAAACACCATATATTTT. Its protein product is CASSPGGGVTSGNTIYF.

This rearrangement joins TRBV25-1 to TRBJ1-4, with a possible D match to TRBD1 (6 bases). V lost 2 bases and J 7 bases, leaving 14 bases between the germline ends. The CDR3 spans 15 residues. Germline V gene sequence: CDR1 MGHDK, CDR2 SYGVNS. The chain's CDR3 is CASSERQAFVEKLFF. The CDR3 nucleotides are TGTGCCAGCAGTGAAAGACAGGCCTTCGTTGAAAAACTGTTTTTT.

The V gene is TRBV4-3, the J gene TRBJ2-3; the D gene is possibly TRBD2 (7 bases). Trimming stripped 4 bases from V and 5 bases from J, with 16 bases between. Germline CDR1 and CDR2: LGHNA and YSLEER. This CDR3 has 15 residues. The CDR3 nucleotides read TGCGCCAGCAGCCTCTCGTGGGGGGGCGTAGATACGCAGTATTTT. It translates to CASSLSWGGVDTQYF.

The rearrangement links TRBV6-5 to TRBJ1-1; D may be TRBD1 (6 bases). In germline, CDR1 is MNHEY, CDR2 SVGAGI. The CDR3 runs 16 residues. Trimming cost V 2 bases and J 5 bases, with 18 bases left between them. The CDR3 region is CASSYVSFRGVTEAFF. As DNA, the CDR3 is TGTGCCAGCAGTTACGTATCATTTAGGGGGGTTACTGAAGCTTTCTTT.

This sequence joins TRBV19 and TRBJ1-5, with a tentative D call TRBD1 (5 bases). The V gene's germline CDR1 is LNHDA and CDR2 SQIVND (reference sequence). V was cut by 6 bases and J by 4 bases, with 19 bases left in between. The length of the CDR3 is 16 residues. The CDR3 DNA follows: TGTGCCAGTAGAGAACTGGGGGGAGGGGCTAATCAGCCCCAGCATTTT. It encodes CASRELGGGANQPQHF.

This chain uses TRBV6-6 with TRBJ2-5; 8 nucleotides align to TRBD2. The CDR3 spans 15 residues. Germline loops: CDR1 MNHNY, CDR2 SVGAGI (reference sequence). Trimming at V came to 6 bases and at J to 5 bases, leaving 11 bases not matched to a gene. The CDR3 DNA reads TGTGCCAGCAGCTATCTGAGCGGGAGAGGCGAGACCCAGTACTTC. Translated, it gives CASSYLSGRGETQYF.

J is TRBJ1-3 and V is TRBV6-5, with D perhaps TRBD1 (6 bases). Germline V lookup: CDR1 MNHEY, CDR2 SVGAGI. V lost 6 bases, J lost 1 base, and 7 bases lay in between. The length of the CDR3 is 13 residues. The CDR3 spells CASSTGSGNTIYF. In DNA form, the CDR3 reads TGTGCCAGCAGCACAGGGTCTGGAAACACCATATATTTT.

V is TRBV10-2 and J is TRBJ1-6; D might be TRBD1 (5 bases). The CDR3 is 16 amino acids. Germline assignment: CDR1 WSHSY and CDR2 SAAADI. With 2 bases removed from V and 10 bases from J, the gap between germline ends came to 18 bases. Written as DNA, the CDR3 is TGCGCCAGCAGTGAGGGGAGCTTCCCGTCAGGGTCACCCCTCCACTTT. Protein: CASSEGSFPSGSPLHF.

Here the CDR3 reads CASVTGTGNTIYF. DNA of the CDR3: TGTGCCAGTGTAACGGGGACTGGAAACACCATATATTTT. The rearrangement links TRBV6-5 to TRBJ1-3; unclear D gene. There are 13 residues in the CDR3. Per the germline V gene, CDR1 is MNHEY and CDR2 is SVGAGI. Trimming took 9 bases from V and 2 from J, leaving 11 bases between them.

The chain is built from TRBV19 and TRBJ1-5; TRBD1 agrees at 7 bases. V lost 8 bases to trimming and J lost 5 bases; unmatched junction nucleotides: 27. This CDR3 is built from 20 residues. Germline V gene data show CDR1 as LNHDA and CDR2 as SQIVND (reference sequence). The chain's CDR3 is CASSWARGRLPLMRHQPQHF. The CDR3 nucleotides are TGTGCCAGTTCCTGGGCTAGGGGGCGCCTTCCCCTTATGCGGCATCAGCCCCAGCATTTT. Variable domain in full (rest from reference TRBV19 and TRBJ1-5): DGGITQSPKYLFRKEGQNVTLSCEQNLNHDAMYWYRQDPGQGLRLIYYSQIVNDFQKGDIAEGYSVSREKKESFPLTVTSAQKNPTAFYLCASSWARGRLPLMRHQPQHFGDGTRLSIL.

This chain uses TRBV12-3 or TRBV12-4 with TRBJ1-2; unclear D gene. This CDR3 region has 12 residues. The ends were cut back, 3 bases at V and 4 bases at J, with 6 bases in the middle. CDR3: CASSLGSYGYTF. CDR3 nucleotide sequence: TGTGCCAGCAGTTTGGGGTCCTATGGCTACACCTTC.

This chain links TRBV5-1 with TRBJ1-2; TRBD1 agrees at 7 bases. The CDR3 extends over 16 amino acids. The V and J ends lost 1 base and 5 bases, in that order; junction bases with no gene match: 11. Germline V CDR1 and CDR2: SGHRS, YFSETQ. CDR3 loop: CASSLQPGQSFYGYTF. DNA of the CDR3: TGCGCCAGCAGCTTGCAACCGGGACAGTCCTTTTATGGCTACACCTTC.

As concerns this clone: At one end the junction does not follow the germline gene, possibly because of a read error. The chain uses TRBV30 and TRBJ2-1; D is ambiguous. This CDR3 is 14 amino acids long. The germline V gene encodes CDR1 GTSNPN and CDR2 SVGIG (reference sequence). DNA for the CDR3: TGTGCCTGGAGTACCAGGTCCCACTACAATAAGCAGTTCTTC. This encodes CAWSTRSHYNKQFF.

This chain links TRBV13 with TRBJ1-3, with a weak D call TRBD1 (6 bases). This CDR3 is built from 16 residues. Germline CDR1 reads PRHDT; CDR2 reads FYEKMQ (reference sequence). V was shortened by 5 bases and J by 0 bases, with 14 bases between the two germline ends. CDR3 nucleotide sequence: TGTGCCAGCAGCCCACGGTTACAGGGCTCTGGAAACACCATATATTTT. Translation: CASSPRLQGSGNTIYF. The complete variable domain, with remaining parts taken from reference TRBV13 and TRBJ1-3, reads AAGVIQSPRHLIKEKRETATLKCYPIPRHDTVYWYQQGPGQDPQFLISFYEKMQSDKGSIPDRFSAQQFSDYHSELNMSSLELGDSALYFCASSPRLQGSGNTIYFGEGSWLTVV.

The gene calls are TRBV6-5 and TRBJ2-7; D is possibly TRBD1 or TRBD2 (5 bases each). V was trimmed by 1 base and J by 0 bases, leaving 10 bases between them. The CDR3 consists of 15 residues. Germline V CDR1 and CDR2: MNHEY, SVGAGI. The CDR3 nucleotides read TGTGCCAGCAGTTACTGGGACGGAAGCTCCTACGAGCAGTACTTC. Encoded protein: CASSYWDGSSYEQYF.

The CDR3 coding sequence is TGTGCCAGCAGCTTAAGTCCATCGGAGGCAGATACGCAGTATTTT. As protein: CASSLSPSEADTQYF. The genes are TRBV11-1 and TRBJ2-3; TRBD2 is a possible D gene (5 bases). Germline CDR1 is SGHAT and CDR2 is FQDESV (reference sequence). Trimming removed 2 bases at V and 4 bases at J, with 13 bases between. The CDR3 has 15 amino acids.

This rearrangement joins TRBV5-1 to TRBJ1-4; TRBD1 aligns across 8 bases. Trimming at V came to 2 bases and at J to 7 bases, leaving 7 bases not matched to a gene. The germline CDR1 and CDR2 sequences are SGHRS and YFSETQ. This CDR3 comprises 15 residues. For the CDR3, the DNA is TGCGCCAGCAGCTTTAACAGGGGGAGGTCTGAAAAACTGTTTTTT. This encodes CASSFNRGRSEKLFF.

This clone was seen only once. The CDR3 DNA is TGTGCCAGCAGCTCACCCCGGGGCCGTCAGTACTTC. Amino acid sequence: CASSSPRGRQYF. The chain is built from TRBV7-6 and TRBJ2-4; possibly TRBD1 or TRBD2 for D (5 bases each). V dropped 4 bases and J dropped 12 bases, with 13 bases sitting between them. The germline gives CDR1 SGHVS, CDR2 FNYEAQ. The CDR3 sequence is 12 residues long.

V and J are TRBV19 and TRBJ2-7; TRBD1 agrees at 7 bases. The CDR3 length is 15 residues. Germline V gene data show CDR1 as LNHDA and CDR2 as SQIVND (reference sequence). With 3 bases clipped from V and 3 bases from J, the junction kept 8 bases outside the gene matches. In nucleotides, the CDR3 is TGTGCCAGTAGTATGGACAGGTCCCCGGTCTACGAGCAGTACTTC. Protein product: CASSMDRSPVYEQYF.